Listed below are T cell receptor beta chains from one sample, sequenced in a study of early T cells in non-severe SARS-CoV-2 infection. TCRdb processed the 5' RACE reads anew with MiXCR; each CDR3 protein has one entry. This sample has 70,000 or so distinct CDR3 sequences, with less than 15% found just once. Sequenced input: whole blood. These receptors all stem from an adult who was a healthcare worker with PCR-confirmed SARS-CoV-2 infection or an uninfected control (not recorded which). Both conserved end residues are part of each CDR3. The D gene is left open where the match is weak. Part of the rows lack a size; the others show once, few, many or a class for expanded clones.

many	-	TRBV6-2/TRBV6-3	TRBJ2-7	CASSNPGRMTSEQYF	TGTGCCAGCAGTAACCCGGGACGAATGACTAGCGAGCAGTACTTC
-	TRBD2	TRBV11-2	TRBJ2-2	CASSLGLAGYTGELFF	TGTGCCAGCAGCTTAGGACTAGCGGGATACACCGGGGAGCTGTTTTTT
-	TRBD2	TRBV3-1	TRBJ2-7	CASSLPGGEQYF	TGTGCCAGCAGCCTCCCGGGGGGTGAGCAGTACTTC
-	-	TRBV28	TRBJ1-1	CASSFPLTGIDPEAFF	TGTGCCAGCAGTTTCCCCCTGACAGGAATAGACCCTGAAGCTTTCTTT
few	-	TRBV6-6	TRBJ2-2	CASREMSAGELFF	TGTGCCAGCAGAGAGATGAGCGCCGGGGAGCTGTTTTTT
-	-	TRBV19	TRBJ2-2	CASSRDLTGELFF	TGTGCCAGTAGTAGGGACCTGACCGGGGAGCTGTTTTTT
many	-	TRBV20-1	TRBJ2-1	CSARYTYNEQFF	TGCAGTGCAAGGTATACCTACAATGAGCAGTTCTTC
many	-	TRBV12-3/TRBV12-4	TRBJ2-3	CASSQGGYTQYF	TGTGCCAGCAGCCAGGGGGGGTACACGCAGTATTTT
-	-	TRBV2	TRBJ1-1	CASSETGDEAFF	TGTGCCAGCAGTGAAACCGGAGATGAAGCTTTCTTT
few	-	TRBV5-1	TRBJ2-1	CASGSGTYNEQFF	TGCGCCAGCGGGAGCGGTACCTACAATGAGCAGTTCTTC
few	-	TRBV5-1	TRBJ1-1	CASSEQPNTEAFF	TGCGCCAGCAGCGAACAACCGAACACTGAAGCTTTCTTT